These 19 T cell receptor beta chains originate from one sample sequenced in a study of T cells after yellow fever vaccination. A single record per CDR3 protein comes from TCRdb applying MiXCR to the 5' RACE reads. Among a few hundred thousand distinct CDR3 sequences listed, less than 20% were seen once. The material was PBMCs, obtained around 5 days after the first yellow fever vaccination. The receptors stem from a man younger than 35 who received the YFV17D yellow fever vaccine.

The V gene is TRBV29-1, the J gene TRBJ1-2; D unresolved. This CDR3 is 11 amino acids long. Germline V gene sequence: CDR1 SQVTM, CDR2 ANQGSEA. V lost 4 bases to trimming and J lost 8 bases, with 11 bases between them. The CDR3 DNA sequence: TGCAGCGTTGGCTCCGTTCAAGGCTACACCTTC. It yields the protein CSVGSVQGYTF.

V gene TRBV2 combines with J gene TRBJ1-5; D gene unclear. This CDR3 has 13 residues. V lost 1 base and J lost 9, with 10 bases in between. Germline CDR1 reads SNHLY; CDR2 reads FYNNEI. CDR3 loop: CASSEGRIGPQHF. The CDR3 nucleotides are TGTGCCAGCAGTGAAGGTAGAATAGGGCCCCAGCATTTT.

V is TRBV5-1 and J is TRBJ1-2, with D uncertain. Germline CDR1 and CDR2: SGHRS and YFSETQ. Trimming took off 1 base at V and 7 bases at J, with 11 bases between the two ends. CDR3 length equals 13 residues. The CDR3 reads CASSLLSASGYTF. CDR3 sequence (DNA): TGCGCCAGCAGCTTGTTATCCGCTAGTGGCTACACCTTC.

The rearrangement links TRBV5-1 to TRBJ2-5; TRBD1 agrees at 8 bases. The CDR3 consists of 15 residues. Germline V gives CDR1 SGHRS, CDR2 YFSETQ. V was pared by 1 base and J by 3 bases, with 5 bases of the junction left unmatched. The CDR3 region has the DNA TGCGCCAGCAGCTTGTTCGGACAGGGCGAAGAGACCCAGTACTTC. Residues: CASSLFGQGEETQYF.

This clonotype was detected only a few times. This sequence joins TRBV12-3 or TRBV12-4 and TRBJ2-1; D not certain. The CDR3 spans 11 residues. Trimming left V 3 bases short and J 12 bases short, with 9 bases between. The CDR3 sequence: CASSLGFGQFF. CDR3 in DNA: TGTGCCAGCAGTTTGGGATTTGGGCAGTTCTTC.

The rearrangement joins TRBV6-1 to TRBJ1-1; D not resolved. The CDR3 spans 13 residues. Germline V gene lookup returns CDR1 MNHNS and CDR2 SASEGT. V dropped 7 bases and J dropped 5 bases, with 14 bases sitting between them. CDR3 sequence reads: CASNQGRGTEAFF. The CDR3 bases are TGTGCCAGCAATCAAGGTCGAGGGACTGAAGCTTTCTTT.

The chain uses TRBV7-2 and TRBJ2-3, with 10 bases identical to TRBD2. With 0 bases clipped from V and 6 bases from J, the junction kept 9 bases outside the gene matches. This CDR3 spans 17 amino acids. The germline V gene encodes CDR1 SGHTA and CDR2 FQGNSA. CDR3 protein: CASSLAGAGGRGDTQYF. CDR3 coding DNA: TGTGCCAGCAGCTTAGCAGGAGCGGGGGGGAGAGGGGATACGCAGTATTTT.

The rearrangement uses TRBV3-1 and TRBJ1-5, with a tentative D call TRBD1 (6 bases). The V end was cut by 6 bases, the J end by 3 bases, with 18 bases between. The CDR3 has 16 amino acids. Per germline, CDR1 LGHDT and CDR2 YNNKEL (reference sequence). CDR3: CASRPEYRAPNQPQHF. The DNA of the CDR3 is TGTGCCAGCAGACCAGAATACAGGGCCCCCAATCAGCCCCAGCATTTT.

This clonotype showed up just a few times. The chain couples TRBV10-2 to TRBJ2-7; 8 nucleotides align to TRBD1. The CDR3 runs to 16 residues. The V gene end was trimmed by 6 bases and the J gene end by 2 bases; junction bases not matched to a gene: 12. Germline CDR1 reads WSHSY; CDR2 reads SAAADI. CDR3 sequence reads: CASSDKTGQATYEQYF. The CDR3 bases are TGCGCCAGCAGCGATAAAACGGGACAGGCTACCTACGAGCAGTACTTC.

In its sample, this clonotype was seen a few times. The chain combines TRBV6-6 with TRBJ2-1; D tentatively reads TRBD1 or TRBD2 (5 bases each). CDR3 size: 11 residues. The germline V gene has CDR1 MNHNY and CDR2 SVGAGI (reference sequence). V was cut by 6 bases and J by 12 bases, with 12 bases left in between. In nucleotides, the CDR3 is TGTGCCAGCAGCCTCGAGGGGAGGCAGTTCTTC. This sequence encodes CASSLEGRQFF.

As for this clonotype: A read error may produce the germline difference seen at one junction end. Here the CDR3 reads CSARSSFTDKQYF. CDR3 nucleotides: TGCAGTGCTAGATCCTCTTTCACAGATAAGCAGTATTTT. This sequence joins TRBV20-1 and TRBJ2-3, with D uncertain. Per germline, CDR1 DFQATT and CDR2 SNEGSKA (reference sequence). The CDR3 contains 13 residues.

This clonotype was recorded once. V and J are TRBV20-1 and TRBJ1-2; D not certain. The CDR3 extends over 12 amino acids. V dropped 7 bases and J dropped 2 bases, with 11 bases sitting between them. Germline V lookup: CDR1 DFQATT, CDR2 SNEGSKA (reference sequence). CDR3 loop: CSVGSWNYGYTF. The CDR3 coding sequence is TGCAGTGTTGGTTCTTGGAACTATGGCTACACCTTC.

The chain couples TRBV7-2 to TRBJ2-2, with TRBD1 matching 9 bases. V lost 4 bases, J lost 4 bases, and 4 bases stayed unmatched. Germline CDR1 is SGHTA and CDR2 is FQGNSA. This CDR3 contains 15 residues. The CDR3 DNA follows: TGTGCCAGCAGCTCTGGGACAGGGTTCACCGGGGAGCTGTTTTTT. Translating it yields CASSSGTGFTGELFF.

V and J are TRBV4-1 and TRBJ1-5; unclear D gene. The CDR3 has 15 amino acids. CDR1 and CDR2 (germline): MGHRA, YSYEKL. V lost 2 bases to trimming and J lost 11 bases, with 19 bases between them. The CDR3 sequence: CASSQWYTPVEAQHF. CDR3 DNA: TGCGCCAGCAGCCAATGGTACACCCCGGTGGAAGCCCAGCATTTT.

This clonotype was detected once. The chain employs TRBV12-3 or TRBV12-4 and TRBJ2-7, with D perhaps being TRBD1 or TRBD2 (5 bases each). Trimming removed 6 bases from V and 2 bases from J, with 11 bases in between. CDR3 length equals 13 residues. The CDR3 reads CASSLEGPYEQYF. CDR3 bases: TGTGCCAGCAGCCTTGAGGGGCCCTACGAGCAGTACTTC.

This clonotype was observed a few times. The chain joins TRBV7-7 to TRBJ2-7; no definite D call. Trimming removed 0 bases from V and 7 bases from J, with 10 bases in between. This CDR3 has 13 residues. Germline CDR1 reads SSHAT; CDR2 reads FNYEAQ (reference sequence). DNA of the CDR3: TGTGCCAGCAGCTTAGCGGGCGGAGAAGAGCAGTACTTC. Encoded protein: CASSLAGGEEQYF.

This clonotype was seen a few times. The V call is TRBV7-9, the J call TRBJ1-6; D possibly corresponds to TRBD1 (5 bases). CDR3 length: 14 residues. The V gene's germline CDR1 is SEHNR and CDR2 FQNEAQ (reference sequence). Trimming left V 7 bases short and J 4 bases short, with 11 bases between. The CDR3 region is CASTWGPYNSPLHF. For the CDR3, the DNA is TGTGCCAGCACCTGGGGCCCTTATAATTCACCCCTCCACTTT.

J is TRBJ2-7 and V is TRBV6-5; D perhaps matches TRBD1 (7 bases). This CDR3 contains 15 residues. The V and J ends lost 2 bases and 5 bases respectively, with 16 bases between them. Germline V CDR1 and CDR2: MNHEY, SVGAGI. DNA of the CDR3: TGTGCCAGCAGTTACACGGCCCAGGGGGGACACGAGCAGTACGTC. This sequence encodes CASSYTAQGGHEQYV.

The chain carries TRBV9 and TRBJ2-2, with unresolved D. Germline V CDR1 and CDR2: SGDLS, YYNGEE. The CDR3 is 12 residues long. Trimming stripped 3 bases from V and 7 bases from J, with 7 bases between. The CDR3 region is CASSAAIGELFF. CDR3 DNA: TGTGCCAGCAGCGCGGCGATCGGGGAGCTGTTTTTT.